This T cell receptor beta chain was found in a study of blood T cell repertoires in COVID-19. Across the study: Acute and convalescent COVID-19 specimens originated in the United States, Italy and Spain. PBMCs, B-cell-depleted T cells, or T cells provided the cDNA or gDNA that made up the material.

As processed by the authors: Nucleated cell number was recorded as an estimate derived from reference gene primer amplification. Clones were sequenced by immunoSEQ multiplex PCR, and TCRdb holds only the in-frame ones, with some missing. Clone size and V and J calls were adopted from that table, with D and trimming inferred from the DNA. The sample has 95,000 to 100,000 clones; 79% are singletons. The V gene's germline CDR1 is SGHTA and CDR2 FQGNSA. Unmatched junction bases numbered 5, after V lost 5 bases and J lost 5 bases. The length of the CDR3 is 14 residues. This TCR derives from a woman older than 75 with active or convalescent COVID-19. The sample consisted of peripheral blood. The genes are TRBV7-2 and TRBJ2-5; 10 bases match TRBD2. CDR3 in DNA: TGTGCCAGCAGCCCGGGACTAGCGTCGGAGACCCAGTACTTC. Translation gives CASSPGLASETQYF.